The 23 T cell receptor beta chains in this list originate from one sample, sequenced in a study of T-cell memory formation after mild COVID-19. One entry per CDR3 protein, called by TCRdb with MiXCR from the 5' RACE reads. The sample shows fewer than 500,000 distinct CDR3 sequences, roughly 25% of them seen only once. Sequenced material: PBMCs or a T cell subset sorted from them (not recorded which). The receptors stem from an adult woman who had mild COVID-19 (a few samples of this study predate the infection). Cell type and time point are not known.

This clonotype was seen a handful of times. The rearrangement uses TRBV29-1 and TRBJ1-2; TRBD1 matches at 9 bases. After removal of 4 bases from V and 4 bases from J, the junction contained 7 bases not matched to a gene. The CDR3 totals 14 residues. The V gene's germline CDR1 is SQVTM and CDR2 ANQGSEA. The CDR3 spells CSVVGQGIGYGYTF. In DNA form, the CDR3 reads TGCAGCGTTGTCGGACAGGGGATAGGCTATGGCTACACCTTC.

The chain combines TRBV4-2 with TRBJ2-7, with 11 bases lining up with TRBD1. J was trimmed by 3 bases and V by 4 bases; bases with no gene match: 5. CDR1 is LGHNA, CDR2 YNFKEQ, per germline. The CDR3 spans 15 residues. The CDR3: CASSPGTGGVYEQYF. As DNA, the CDR3 is TGTGCCAGCAGCCCGGGGACAGGGGGGGTCTACGAGCAGTACTTC.

A few counts support this clonotype. This chain uses TRBV20-1 with TRBJ1-5, with 8 bases fitting TRBD1. Germline V gene sequence: CDR1 DFQATT, CDR2 SNEGSKA (reference sequence). The CDR3 has 14 amino acids. Trimming took 6 bases from V and 2 from J; bases not matched to a gene: 6. The CDR3 reads CSAKDRAGNQPQHF. In DNA, the CDR3 is TGCAGTGCCAAGGACAGGGCGGGCAATCAGCCCCAGCATTTT.

The chain recombines TRBV19 with TRBJ1-1, with D tentatively TRBD1 (5 bases). Trimming left V 6 bases short and J 5 bases short, with 22 bases between. Germline V gene data show CDR1 as LNHDA and CDR2 as SQIVND (reference sequence). CDR3 length: 16 amino acids. The CDR3: CASSRKVGASGTEAFF. The CDR3 DNA is TGTGCCAGTAGCCGGAAGGTTGGGGCGAGTGGGACTGAAGCTTTCTTT.

The genes are TRBV5-1 and TRBJ2-3, with 15 bases that match TRBD2. Unmatched junction bases numbered 5, after V lost 4 bases and J lost 2 bases. This CDR3 comprises 17 residues. CDR1 is SGHRS, CDR2 YFSETQ, per germline. The CDR3 DNA is TGCGCCAGCAGCGGAGGACTAGCGGGAGGGCTCACAGATACGCAGTATTTT. Its protein is CASSGGLAGGLTDTQYF.

This clonotype has only a few counts. The CDR3 loop reads CASSATGTSAYGYTF. The CDR3 coding sequence is TGTGCCAGCTCAGCGACCGGGACATCAGCCTATGGCTACACCTTC. The chain carries TRBV18 and TRBJ1-2; tentative D call: TRBD1 (6 bases). The CDR3 runs 15 residues. The germline V and J ends were trimmed by 5 bases and 4 bases, with 17 bases remaining between them. The V gene's germline CDR1 is KGHSH and CDR2 LQKENI.

This clonotype has a handful of counts. The chain joins TRBV30 to TRBJ2-7; perhaps TRBD1 as D (6 bases). CDR3 length: 13 residues. Germline CDR1 is GTSNPN and CDR2 is SVGIG (reference sequence). V lost 3 bases, J lost 3 bases, and 12 bases lay in between. The CDR3 bases are TGTGCCTGGAGCCTGGACAGCTTCTACGAGCAGTACTTC. Translating it yields CAWSLDSFYEQYF.

V is TRBV15 and J is TRBJ2-7, with D possibly being TRBD1 or TRBD2 (5 bases each). CDR3 length: 13 amino acids. Germline lookup yields CDR1 LNHNV and CDR2 YYDKDF (reference sequence). Trimming removed 4 bases at V and 5 bases at J, with 12 bases between. As DNA, the CDR3 is TGTGCCACCAGCACCTCCGGGGCACACGAGCAGTACTTC. Translating gives CATSTSGAHEQYF.

This clonotype was recorded a few times. The rearrangement uses TRBV7-2 and TRBJ2-7, with 11 bases aligning to TRBD1. CDR3 size: 14 residues. Germline V gives CDR1 SGHTA, CDR2 FQGNSA. V shed 4 bases, J shed 7 bases, and the junction held 6 bases outside the gene matches. This CDR3 reads CASSSSGTGGEQYF. CDR3 DNA sequence: TGTGCCAGCAGCTCCTCCGGGACAGGGGGTGAGCAGTACTTC.

This clonotype was recorded a few times. The chain joins TRBV5-1 to TRBJ1-2; a possible D gene is TRBD1 (5 bases). Trimming took off 5 bases at V and 0 bases at J, with 8 bases between the two ends. Germline V CDR1 and CDR2: SGHRS, YFSETQ. The CDR3 is made up of 13 amino acids. This CDR3 is CASSPGPNYGYTF. CDR3 coding DNA: TGCGCCAGCAGTCCGGGACCTAACTATGGCTACACCTTC. Full variable domain (rest looked up from reference TRBV5-1 and TRBJ1-2): KAGVTQTPRYLIKTRGQQVTLSCSPISGHRSVSWYQQTPGQGLQFLFEYFSETQRNKGNFPGRFSGRQFSNSRSEMNVSTLELGDSALYLCASSPGPNYGYTFGSGTRLTVV.

This chain uses TRBV7-9 with TRBJ1-2, with 9 bases matching TRBD1. J was trimmed by 6 bases and V by 4 bases; bases with no gene match: 9. CDR3 length: 15 amino acids. Germline V gene sequence: CDR1 SEHNR, CDR2 FQNEAQ (reference sequence). DNA for the CDR3: TGTGCCAGCAGCTCATTTAGGACAGGGGAGCATGGCTACACCTTC. This gives the protein CASSSFRTGEHGYTF.

This clonotype was counted between two and nine times. The genes are TRBV2 and TRBJ2-2; D is perhaps TRBD1 (6 bases). CDR3 length: 14 amino acids. Trimming removed 6 bases from V and 5 bases from J, with 13 bases in between. Germline V gene sequence: CDR1 SNHLY, CDR2 FYNNEI. The DNA for the CDR3 is TGTGCCAGCAGCAACAGGGTGTTAACCGGGGAGCTGTTTTTT. Translating gives CASSNRVLTGELFF.

This clonotype was detected a few times. This chain links TRBV13 with TRBJ2-5; 7 positions match TRBD2. In germline, CDR1 is PRHDT, CDR2 FYEKMQ (reference sequence). The CDR3 loop spans 14 amino acids. V was pared by 3 bases and J by 5 bases, with 6 bases of the junction left unmatched. CDR3 sequence: CASSFGRAAETQYF. The CDR3 DNA reads as TGTGCCAGCAGCTTTGGGAGGGCCGCTGAGACCCAGTACTTC.

The V gene is TRBV6-5, the J gene TRBJ2-5, with TRBD2 matching 15 bases. Germline CDR1 and CDR2: MNHEY and SVGAGI. This CDR3 contains 17 residues. The ends lost 6 bases at V and 2 bases at J; junction bases unmatched: 7. The CDR3: CASRRLGLAGGQETQYF. CDR3 nucleotide sequence: TGTGCCAGCAGACGACTCGGACTAGCGGGGGGGCAAGAGACCCAGTACTTC.

This clonotype was counted only a few times. The chain recombines TRBV12-3 or TRBV12-4 with TRBJ2-3, with 8 bases that match TRBD2. The trim removed 3 bases at V and 5 bases at J, leaving 10 bases unmatched. The CDR3 has 16 amino acids. CDR3 sequence reads: CASSLPSGLSGDTQYF. In nucleotides, the CDR3 is TGTGCCAGCAGTTTGCCTAGCGGGCTCTCTGGAGATACGCAGTATTTT.

The chain couples TRBV7-2 to TRBJ2-5, with 11 bases that match TRBD1. Germline V lookup: CDR1 SGHTA, CDR2 FQGNSA. V lost 3 bases and J lost 5; bases outside the gene matches: 5. The CDR3 is 15 amino acids. The chain's CDR3 is CASSFGQGAYETQYF. As DNA, the CDR3 is TGTGCCAGCAGCTTCGGACAGGGGGCCTATGAGACCCAGTACTTC.

The rearrangement links TRBV6-6 to TRBJ2-3; 10 bases map to TRBD1. Germline trimming cut 5 bases from V and 6 bases from J; bases unmatched to any gene: 8. Per germline, CDR1 MNHNY and CDR2 SVGAGI (reference sequence). This CDR3 comprises 15 residues. CDR3 residues: CASSNRDRGMDTQYF. The CDR3 DNA reads as TGTGCCAGCAGTAACCGGGACAGGGGAATGGATACGCAGTATTTT.

The chain employs TRBV5-1 and TRBJ2-5, with 8 bases matching TRBD2. This CDR3 is 16 amino acids long. Per the germline V gene, CDR1 is SGHRS and CDR2 is YFSETQ. Trimming at V came to 0 bases and at J to 4 bases, leaving 8 bases not matched to a gene. CDR3 residues: CASSLAAAGVLETQYF. For the CDR3, the DNA is TGCGCCAGCAGCTTGGCCGCAGCGGGAGTGTTAGAGACCCAGTACTTC.

The chain carries TRBV19 and TRBJ2-3, with a weak D call TRBD1 (5 bases). The germline CDR1 and CDR2 sequences are LNHDA and SQIVND (reference sequence). The CDR3 is 15 residues long. The germline V and J ends were trimmed by 6 bases and 2 bases, with 15 bases remaining between them. CDR3 bases: TGTGCCAGTAGACGGCAGGGTGGGGACACAGATACGCAGTATTTT. Translated, it gives CASRRQGGDTDTQYF.

The chain recombines TRBV4-1 with TRBJ2-2; D gene ambiguous. The CDR3 length is 13 residues. Trimming pared 1 base from V and 7 bases from J, leaving 7 bases between. Germline CDR1 MGHRA, CDR2 YSYEKL. Written as DNA, the CDR3 is TGCGCCAGCAGCCAAGCAGAGGACGGGGAGCTGTTTTTT. Its translation: CASSQAEDGELFF.

The chain carries TRBV5-4 and TRBJ2-2, with 9 positions matching TRBD1. The CDR3 length is 15 residues. Germline-derived CDR1 and CDR2 are SGHNT and YYREEE (reference sequence). V lost 3 bases, J lost 8 bases, and 8 bases stayed unmatched. As DNA, the CDR3 is TGTGCCAGCAGCTCGCGGACAGGGGCACTGGGGGAGCTGTTTTTT. This sequence encodes CASSSRTGALGELFF.

This clonotype was seen a handful of times. The rearrangement links TRBV12-3 or TRBV12-4 to TRBJ2-1, with D perhaps TRBD1 or TRBD2 (5 bases each). The CDR3 has 15 residues. Trimming pared 5 bases from V and 8 bases from J, leaving 19 bases between. The CDR3 loop is CASSRSGTSLHEQFF. CDR3 in DNA: TGTGCCAGCAGTCGATCCGGGACGTCACTTCATGAGCAGTTCTTC.

Ten or more counts support this clonotype. The rearrangement uses TRBV5-1 and TRBJ2-5, with D unclear. Trimming removed 0 bases from V and 1 base from J, with 7 bases in between. This CDR3 comprises 14 residues. Germline values: CDR1 SGHRS, CDR2 YFSETQ. CDR3 DNA sequence: TGCGCCAGCAGCTTGGGACTGACCCAAGAGACCCAGTACTTC. Protein sequence: CASSLGLTQETQYF.